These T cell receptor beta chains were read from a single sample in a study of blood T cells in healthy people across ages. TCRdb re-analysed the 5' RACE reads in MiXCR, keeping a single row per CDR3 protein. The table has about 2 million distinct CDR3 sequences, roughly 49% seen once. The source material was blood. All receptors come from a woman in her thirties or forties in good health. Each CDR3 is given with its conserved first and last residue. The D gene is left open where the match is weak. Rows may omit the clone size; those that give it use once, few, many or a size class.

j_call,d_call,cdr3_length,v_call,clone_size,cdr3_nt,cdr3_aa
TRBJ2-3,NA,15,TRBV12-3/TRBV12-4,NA,TGTGCCAGCAGTGTTCACGGTTCGGGCACAGATACGCAGTATTTT,CASSVHGSGTDTQYF
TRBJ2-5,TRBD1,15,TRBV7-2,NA,TGTGCCAGCAGCTCTCACTGGGACAGGTTTGAGACCCAGTACTTC,CASSSHWDRFETQYF
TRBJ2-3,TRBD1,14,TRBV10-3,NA,TGTGCCATCAGTGAGGCCAGGGGGTATGATACGCAGTATTTT,CAISEARGYDTQYF
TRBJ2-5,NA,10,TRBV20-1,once,TGCAGTGCTAAATCAGAGACCCAGTACTTC,CSAKSETQYF
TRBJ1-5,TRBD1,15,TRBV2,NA,TGTGCCAGCAGTGAAACTCAGGGGGGAATGCAGCCCCAGCATTTT,CASSETQGGMQPQHF
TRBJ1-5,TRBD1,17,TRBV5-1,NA,TGCGCCAGCAGCCTCACACCGGGACAGGGGAGCAATCAGCCCCAGCATTTT,CASSLTPGQGSNQPQHF
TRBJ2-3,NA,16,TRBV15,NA,TGTGCCACCAGCAGGAGGACGGTAAAGGGTTCAGATACGCAGTATTTT,CATSRRTVKGSDTQYF
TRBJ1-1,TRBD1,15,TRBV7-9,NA,TGTGCCAGCAGCTCGAGGACAGGGGACGGCACTGAAGCTTTCTTT,CASSSRTGDGTEAFF
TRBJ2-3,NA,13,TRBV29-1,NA,TGCAGCGTTGATGGGGTTTCCACAGATACGCAGTATTTT,CSVDGVSTDTQYF
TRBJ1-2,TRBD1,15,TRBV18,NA,TGTGCCAGCTCGTCTGAACCACAGGGGAGCGGGGGCTACACCTTC,CASSSEPQGSGGYTF
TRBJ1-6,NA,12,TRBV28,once,TGTGCCAGCACCGATGGCCATTCACCCCTCCACTTT,CASTDGHSPLHF
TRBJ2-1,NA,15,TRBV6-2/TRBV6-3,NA,TGTGCCAGCAGTTACTCGCCGGGACCGATTGATGAGCAGTTCTTC,CASSYSPGPIDEQFF
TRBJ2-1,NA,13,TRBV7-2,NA,TGTACCAGCAGCTTAGCGTTAGGGAATGAGCAGTTCTTC,CTSSLALGNEQFF
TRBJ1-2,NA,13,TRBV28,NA,TGTGCCAGCAACCCCAACGGCAACTATGGCTACACCTTC,CASNPNGNYGYTF
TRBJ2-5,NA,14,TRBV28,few,TGTGCCAGCAGTTTTGGCCTTCCCCAAGAGACCCAGTACTTC,CASSFGLPQETQYF
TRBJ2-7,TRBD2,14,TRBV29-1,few,TGCAGCGTTGAATTGCGGGGGGTATCCTACGAGCAGTACTTC,CSVELRGVSYEQYF
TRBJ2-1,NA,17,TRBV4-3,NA,TGCGCCAGCAGCCAAGAAAGTCCCCCAGGCTCCTACAATGAGCAGTTCTTC,CASSQESPPGSYNEQFF
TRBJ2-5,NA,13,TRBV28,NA,TGTGCCAGCAGAAACGGAGGTAGAGAGACCCAGTACTTC,CASRNGGRETQYF
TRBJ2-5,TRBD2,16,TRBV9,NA,TGTGTCAGCAGCGCCCCTGGGACTAGCGGGGGGGAGACCCAGTACTTC,CVSSAPGTSGGETQYF
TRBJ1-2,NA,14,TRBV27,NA,TGTGCCAGCAGCCCAACCCGACACAACTATGGCTACACCTTC,CASSPTRHNYGYTF
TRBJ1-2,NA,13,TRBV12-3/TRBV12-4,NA,TGTGCCAGCAGTTTAGCTTTGGGTCGGGGCTACACCTTC,CASSLALGRGYTF
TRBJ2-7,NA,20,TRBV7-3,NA,TGTGCCAGCAGCTTTCGGACCTCACCCCCACAGGGACCACTCCCCTACGAGCAGTACTTC,CASSFRTSPPQGPLPYEQYF
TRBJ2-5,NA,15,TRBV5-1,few,TGCGCCAGCAACCCGGACGGACGGATCTCAGAGACCCAGTACTTC,CASNPDGRISETQYF
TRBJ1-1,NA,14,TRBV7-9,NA,TGTGCCAGCAGCTTAGCGCGATTGGGCAGTGAAGCTTTCTTT,CASSLARLGSEAFF
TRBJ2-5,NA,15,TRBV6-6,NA,TGTGCCAGCCATAGGGGGGCAGTCTACCAAGAGACCCAGTACTTC,CASHRGAVYQETQYF
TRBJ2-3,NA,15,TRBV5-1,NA,TGCGCCAGCAGCTCACAGCGGAGGGGCACAGATACGCAGTATTTT,CASSSQRRGTDTQYF
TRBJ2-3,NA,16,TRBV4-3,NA,TGCGCCAGCAGCCAAGATCTATTTCGAGGGGCAGATACGCAGTATTTT,CASSQDLFRGADTQYF
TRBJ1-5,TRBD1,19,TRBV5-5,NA,TGTGCCAGCAGCTGGGCTCCCGGGACAGGCTCTTACGGCAATCAGCCCCAGCATTTT,CASSWAPGTGSYGNQPQHF
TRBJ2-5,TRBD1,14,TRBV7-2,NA,TGTGCCGGCAGCTTAGTAACAGGGGTAGAGACCCAGTACTTC,CAGSLVTGVETQYF
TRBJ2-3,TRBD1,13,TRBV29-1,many,TGCAGCGTTGTTAGGGGGCAGGGAGATACGCAGTATTTT,CSVVRGQGDTQYF
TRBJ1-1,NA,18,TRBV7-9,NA,TGTGCCTGCAGCCCTGGACAGCCCACCAAGATAAAGAACACTGAAGCTTTCTTT,CACSPGQPTKIKNTEAFF
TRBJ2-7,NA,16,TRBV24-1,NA,TGTGCCACCAGTGACGGGGGAACCGACAGGCTTAATGAGCAGTACTTC,CATSDGGTDRLNEQYF
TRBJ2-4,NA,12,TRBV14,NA,TGTGCCAGCAGCCAAGGGGGGGCTCGCCAGTACTTC,CASSQGGARQYF
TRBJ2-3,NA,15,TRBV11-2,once,TGTGCCAGCGGTGGGCAGGGACTTCCCGGAGATACGCAGTATTTT,CASGGQGLPGDTQYF
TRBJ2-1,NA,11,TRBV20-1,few,TGCAGTGCTGGACTCAACAATGAGCAGTTCTTC,CSAGLNNEQFF
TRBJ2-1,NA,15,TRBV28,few,TGTGCCAGCCATCCGCTCGGGGGTATGGGGAATGAGCAGTTCTTC,CASHPLGGMGNEQFF
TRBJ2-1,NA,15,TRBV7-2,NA,TGTGCCAGCAGCCCACGTGTGGTCCCCGAGAGTGAGCAGTTCTTC,CASSPRVVPESEQFF
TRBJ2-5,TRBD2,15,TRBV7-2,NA,TGTGCCAGCAGCTTGGGGGGACTATCCTCAGAGACCCAGTACTTC,CASSLGGLSSETQYF
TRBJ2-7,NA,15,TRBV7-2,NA,TGTGCCAGCAGAAAAGTGGGGGGGCTCTCCGGCGAGCAGTACTTC,CASRKVGGLSGEQYF